The next 27 T cell receptor beta chains were all read from a single sample in a study of blood T cell repertoires in COVID-19. Some clones are missing from TCRdb's copy, which holds only in-frame ones; the method was immunoSEQ multiplex PCR. The table shows tens of thousands of clones, with more than 70% occurring only once. The sequencing sample was made of peripheral blood. The source is an older man with acute or convalescent COVID-19.

This chain links TRBV7-2 with TRBJ1-4; no clear D. Germline CDR1 SGHTA, CDR2 FQGNSA. Trimming removed 1 base at V and 0 bases at J, with 9 bases between. The CDR3 has 16 amino acids. The CDR3 loop reads CASSLGGVSTNEKLFF. In DNA form, the CDR3 reads TGTGCCAGCAGCTTAGGGGGAGTGTCAACTAATGAAAAACTGTTTTTT.

V gene TRBV5-1 combines with J gene TRBJ1-1; the match to TRBD1 covers 7 bases. The germline gives CDR1 SGHRS, CDR2 YFSETQ. V shed 4 bases, J shed 4 bases, and the junction held 7 bases outside the gene matches. This CDR3 region has 14 residues. CDR3 nucleotides: TGCGCCAGCAGCATCGACAGGGTCGGCACTGAAGCTTTCTTT. It translates to CASSIDRVGTEAFF.

In nucleotides, the CDR3 is TGTGCCAGCAGCCAAAGAGGTCAGCCGAACACTGAAGCTTTCTTT. It encodes CASSQRGQPNTEAFF. V gene TRBV3-1 (or the pseudogene TRBV3-2) combines with J gene TRBJ1-1, with D unclear. CDR3 length: 15 amino acids. The V end lost 2 bases, the J end lost 1 base, and 11 bases lay between the germline ends. Germline V gene lookup returns CDR1 LGHDT and CDR2 YNNKEL (reference sequence).

The chain joins TRBV27 to TRBJ1-2; TRBD1 matches at 8 bases. Germline CDR1 MNHEY, CDR2 SMNVEV (reference sequence). The CDR3 extends over 17 amino acids. V was pared by 6 bases and J by 4 bases, with 16 bases of the junction left unmatched. CDR3 sequence (DNA): TGTGCCAGCAGCCCCTGGGACGCGACAGGGGCGGCCTATGGCTACACCTTC. Protein: CASSPWDATGAAYGYTF.

This chain uses TRBV7-9 with TRBJ2-3; 8 positions agree with TRBD1. V shed 6 bases, J shed 3 bases, and the junction held 11 bases outside the gene matches. The CDR3 loop spans 16 amino acids. Germline V lookup: CDR1 SEHNR, CDR2 FQNEAQ (reference sequence). CDR3 DNA: TGTGCCAGCAGAAAACCAGGGGGCGCGGGAACAGATACGCAGTATTTT. It is translated as CASRKPGGAGTDTQYF.

The chain recombines TRBV6-6 with TRBJ1-2; TRBD1 matches 7 bases. Looked up from germline, CDR1 is MNHNY and CDR2 is SVGAGI (reference sequence). Trimming took 6 bases from V and 0 from J; bases not matched to a gene: 4. The CDR3 consists of 14 residues. CDR3 nucleotide sequence: TGTGCCAGCAGCCGGACAGGTTCTAACTATGGCTACACCTTC. This codes for CASSRTGSNYGYTF.

The J gene is TRBJ2-4, the V gene TRBV24-1; 8 bases are shared with TRBD2. Germline V gene data show CDR1 as KGHDR and CDR2 as SFDVKD. V shed 0 bases and J 1 base; nucleotides not matched to a gene: 13. This CDR3 has 20 residues. CDR3 sequence reads: CATSDLLLAGMDVAKNIQYF. Here the CDR3 DNA reads TGTGCCACCAGTGATTTGCTCTTAGCGGGGATGGACGTTGCCAAAAACATTCAGTACTTC.

V gene TRBV6-5 combines with J gene TRBJ1-2; 7 positions agree with TRBD1. Germline V lookup: CDR1 MNHEY, CDR2 SVGAGI. Trimming at V came to 3 bases and at J to 4 bases, leaving 11 bases not matched to a gene. There are 16 residues in the CDR3. CDR3 in amino acids: CASSYWGTEEAYGYTF. In nucleotides, the CDR3 is TGTGCCAGCAGTTATTGGGGGACAGAAGAGGCCTATGGCTACACCTTC.

This clone was detected a few times. The chain has TRBV2 and TRBJ2-7; a weak D match, TRBD2 (6 bases). CDR3 length equals 12 residues. The germline gives CDR1 SNHLY, CDR2 FYNNEI. The V gene lost 7 bases and the J gene lost 2 bases, with 9 bases spanning the gap. Here the CDR3 reads CASKAGTYEQYF. For the CDR3, the DNA is TGTGCCAGCAAGGCGGGAACCTACGAGCAGTACTTC. The entire variable domain, with the rest obtained from reference TRBV2 and TRBJ2-7, is as follows: EPEVTQTPSHQVTQMGQEVILRCVPISNHLYFYWYRQILGQKVEFLVSFYNNEISEKSEIFDDQFSVERPDGSNFTLKIRSTKLEDSAMYFCASKAGTYEQYFGPGTRLTVT.

The V gene is TRBV4-2, the J gene TRBJ2-1, with D uncertain. The CDR3 is made up of 12 amino acids. The germline V and J ends were trimmed by 4 bases and 10 bases, with 11 bases remaining between them. CDR1 LGHNA and CDR2 YNFKEQ come from the germline V gene. This chain's CDR3 is CASSLLAEEQFF. The CDR3 coding sequence is TGTGCCAGCAGCCTTTTGGCGGAGGAGCAGTTCTTC.

The chain links TRBV2 to TRBJ2-2; D may be TRBD1 (6 bases). Trimming took 5 bases from V and 9 from J, leaving 19 bases between them. The germline V gene has CDR1 SNHLY and CDR2 FYNNEI. The CDR3 is 15 residues long. The CDR3 DNA reads TGTGCCAGCAGTCCCCTTGGGCAGGGGAATCGGGAGCTGTTTTTT. Protein sequence: CASSPLGQGNRELFF. The whole variable domain, filled in from reference TRBV2 and TRBJ2-2, reads EPEVTQTPSHQVTQMGQEVILRCVPISNHLYFYWYRQILGQKVEFLVSFYNNEISEKSEIFDDQFSVERPDGSNFTLKIRSTKLEDSAMYFCASSPLGQGNRELFFGEGSRLTVL.

This clone was found once. This sequence joins TRBV30 and TRBJ2-7; TRBD2 matches at 8 bases. Germline V lookup: CDR1 GTSNPN, CDR2 SVGIG (reference sequence). The CDR3 totals 13 residues. J lost 5 bases, V lost 7 bases, and 10 bases had no gene match. For the CDR3, the DNA is TGTGCCTCCCAGCGGGAGCAAGGCAACGAGCAGTACTTC. This translates into CASQREQGNEQYF.

This rearrangement joins TRBV28 to TRBJ1-6, with no clear D. Trimming pared 7 bases from V and 9 bases from J, leaving 10 bases between. Germline-derived CDR1 and CDR2 are MDHEN and SYDVKM. This CDR3 region has 12 residues. CDR3 residues: CASMRIRSPLHF. CDR3 bases: TGTGCCAGCATGAGGATTCGTTCACCCCTCCACTTT.

The chain carries TRBV6-1 and TRBJ1-3; perhaps TRBD1 as D (5 bases). CDR3 size: 15 residues. CDR1 is MNHNS, CDR2 SASEGT, per germline. V lost 3 bases to trimming and J lost 2 bases, with 11 bases between them. The CDR3 is CASSDAGWAGNTIYF. The CDR3 DNA follows: TGTGCCAGCAGTGATGCAGGGTGGGCTGGAAACACCATATATTTT.

This rearrangement joins TRBV19 to TRBJ1-5; D is possibly TRBD1 (6 bases). The CDR3 spans 12 residues. The V gene's germline CDR1 is LNHDA and CDR2 SQIVND (reference sequence). Trimming left V 9 bases short and J 7 bases short, with 13 bases between. The CDR3 nucleotides read TGTGCCAGCCGAACAGGGCAACAGCCCCAGCATTTT. This translates into CASRTGQQPQHF.

This chain connects TRBV7-2 to TRBJ1-1, with D tentatively TRBD1 (5 bases). The germline gives CDR1 SGHTA, CDR2 FQGNSA. The CDR3 consists of 15 residues. The V and J ends lost 5 bases and 3 bases respectively, with 16 bases between them. CDR3 DNA: TGTGCCAGCAGCCACAGATCGGGGGTTGACACTGAAGCTTTCTTT. Translation: CASSHRSGVDTEAFF.

The table lists this clone with a count of one. V usage is TRBV18 and J usage is TRBJ2-5; no clear D gene. Germline CDR1 KGHSH, CDR2 LQKENI. CDR3 length: 14 amino acids. Trimming removed 4 bases at V and 4 bases at J, with 13 bases between. CDR3 in DNA: TGTGCCAGCTCACGGCCCCAACCGGGAGAGACCCAGTACTTC. It yields the protein CASSRPQPGETQYF.

The J gene is TRBJ2-1, the V gene TRBV19; 12 bases are a match to TRBD2. V trimming: 5 bases; J trimming: 8 bases; junction bases outside the gene matches: 7. There are 15 residues in the CDR3. The V gene's germline CDR1 is LNHDA and CDR2 SQIVND (reference sequence). The DNA for the CDR3 is TGTGCCAGTAGTCCCGGACTAGCGGGAAATGATGAGCAGTTCTTC. Amino acids: CASSPGLAGNDEQFF.

V usage is TRBV2 and J usage is TRBJ2-5; D is perhaps TRBD2 (7 bases). Germline values: CDR1 SNHLY, CDR2 FYNNEI. The V end was cut by 0 bases, the J end by 4 bases, with 18 bases between. This CDR3 comprises 17 residues. The CDR3 sequence: CASSEAKLTGRVETQYF. DNA for the CDR3: TGTGCCAGCAGTGAAGCCAAACTTACAGGGAGGGTAGAGACCCAGTACTTC.

The chain recombines TRBV28 with TRBJ2-7; TRBD1 agrees at 7 bases. The germline gives CDR1 MDHEN, CDR2 SYDVKM. This CDR3 contains 13 residues. Trimming at V came to 6 bases and at J to 7 bases, leaving 9 bases not matched to a gene. The CDR3 reads CASRRTGFREQYF. CDR3 DNA: TGTGCCAGCAGACGGACAGGCTTTAGGGAGCAGTACTTC. Drawing the rest from reference TRBV28 and TRBJ2-7, the complete variable domain is DVKVTQSSRYLVKRTGEKVFLECVQDMDHENMFWYRQDPGLGLRLIYFSYDVKMKEKGDIPEGYSVSREKKERFSLILESASTNQTSMYLCASRRTGFREQYFGPGTRLTVT.

V gene TRBV30 combines with J gene TRBJ1-4; TRBD1 matches at 7 bases. Germline loops: CDR1 GTSNPN, CDR2 SVGIG (reference sequence). CDR3 length equals 15 residues. With V trimmed by 3 bases and J by 4 bases, 8 bases remained unmatched. The DNA of the CDR3 is TGTGCCTGGAGCTTAAACAGGGGTGGTAATGAAAAACTGTTTTTT. Residues: CAWSLNRGGNEKLFF. Full variable domain (rest looked up from reference TRBV30 and TRBJ1-4): SQTIHQWPATLVQPVGSPLSLECTVEGTSNPNLYWYRQAAGRGLQLLFYSVGIGQISSEVPQNLSASRPQDRQFILSSKKLLLSDSGFYLCAWSLNRGGNEKLFFGSGTQLSVL.

V usage is TRBV6-1 and J usage is TRBJ2-7; D remains ambiguous. The CDR3 sequence is 13 residues long. V lost 2 bases, J lost 1 base, and 6 bases lay in between. CDR1 is MNHNS, CDR2 SASEGT, per germline. DNA for the CDR3: TGTGCCAGCAGTGAACCCGGTTCCTACGAGCAGTACTTC. Translating it yields CASSEPGSYEQYF.

This chain joins TRBV30 and TRBJ1-1; tentatively, D is TRBD1 (6 bases). Germline V gives CDR1 GTSNPN, CDR2 SVGIG (reference sequence). V was trimmed by 5 bases and J by 2 bases, leaving 15 bases between them. The CDR3 has 14 residues. Here the CDR3 reads CAWGDMGGNTEAFF. As DNA, the CDR3 is TGTGCCTGGGGGGACATGGGGGGAAACACTGAAGCTTTCTTT.

V usage is TRBV27 and J usage is TRBJ2-2; D gene uncertain. The V and J ends lost 5 bases and 7 bases respectively, with 8 bases between them. From germline, CDR1 is MNHEY and CDR2 SMNVEV (reference sequence). The CDR3 covers 12 residues. CDR3 DNA: TGTGCCAGCAGTGGCGGTTTCGGGGAGCTGTTTTTT. Its translation: CASSGGFGELFF.

The rearrangement links TRBV6-5 to TRBJ1-6; D unclear. Per germline, CDR1 MNHEY and CDR2 SVGAGI. Trimming cost V 10 bases and J 0 bases, with 10 bases left between them. The CDR3 is made up of 14 amino acids. CDR3 sequence (DNA): TGTGCCACGAACCTGAGCTCCTATAATTCACCCCTCCACTTT. This translates into CATNLSSYNSPLHF.

The rearrangement links TRBV19 to TRBJ1-5; D is unresolved. The CDR3 consists of 13 residues. The V and J ends lost 6 bases and 3 bases respectively, with 9 bases between them. Germline lookup yields CDR1 LNHDA and CDR2 SQIVND (reference sequence). CDR3 in DNA: TGTGCCAGTAGCGGAGGGATCAATCAGCCCCAGCATTTT. Encoded protein: CASSGGINQPQHF.

The chain joins TRBV3-1 (or the pseudogene TRBV3-2) to TRBJ1-1, with TRBD1 as a possible D gene (5 bases). Trimming shortened V by 1 base and J by 1 base, and 10 bases separated the two germline ends. The CDR3 has 15 amino acids. CDR1 is LGHDT, CDR2 YNNKEL, per germline (reference sequence). The CDR3 sequence is CASSQGGTGNTEAFF. The CDR3 DNA reads as TGTGCCAGCAGCCAAGGAGGGACTGGGAACACTGAAGCTTTCTTT.